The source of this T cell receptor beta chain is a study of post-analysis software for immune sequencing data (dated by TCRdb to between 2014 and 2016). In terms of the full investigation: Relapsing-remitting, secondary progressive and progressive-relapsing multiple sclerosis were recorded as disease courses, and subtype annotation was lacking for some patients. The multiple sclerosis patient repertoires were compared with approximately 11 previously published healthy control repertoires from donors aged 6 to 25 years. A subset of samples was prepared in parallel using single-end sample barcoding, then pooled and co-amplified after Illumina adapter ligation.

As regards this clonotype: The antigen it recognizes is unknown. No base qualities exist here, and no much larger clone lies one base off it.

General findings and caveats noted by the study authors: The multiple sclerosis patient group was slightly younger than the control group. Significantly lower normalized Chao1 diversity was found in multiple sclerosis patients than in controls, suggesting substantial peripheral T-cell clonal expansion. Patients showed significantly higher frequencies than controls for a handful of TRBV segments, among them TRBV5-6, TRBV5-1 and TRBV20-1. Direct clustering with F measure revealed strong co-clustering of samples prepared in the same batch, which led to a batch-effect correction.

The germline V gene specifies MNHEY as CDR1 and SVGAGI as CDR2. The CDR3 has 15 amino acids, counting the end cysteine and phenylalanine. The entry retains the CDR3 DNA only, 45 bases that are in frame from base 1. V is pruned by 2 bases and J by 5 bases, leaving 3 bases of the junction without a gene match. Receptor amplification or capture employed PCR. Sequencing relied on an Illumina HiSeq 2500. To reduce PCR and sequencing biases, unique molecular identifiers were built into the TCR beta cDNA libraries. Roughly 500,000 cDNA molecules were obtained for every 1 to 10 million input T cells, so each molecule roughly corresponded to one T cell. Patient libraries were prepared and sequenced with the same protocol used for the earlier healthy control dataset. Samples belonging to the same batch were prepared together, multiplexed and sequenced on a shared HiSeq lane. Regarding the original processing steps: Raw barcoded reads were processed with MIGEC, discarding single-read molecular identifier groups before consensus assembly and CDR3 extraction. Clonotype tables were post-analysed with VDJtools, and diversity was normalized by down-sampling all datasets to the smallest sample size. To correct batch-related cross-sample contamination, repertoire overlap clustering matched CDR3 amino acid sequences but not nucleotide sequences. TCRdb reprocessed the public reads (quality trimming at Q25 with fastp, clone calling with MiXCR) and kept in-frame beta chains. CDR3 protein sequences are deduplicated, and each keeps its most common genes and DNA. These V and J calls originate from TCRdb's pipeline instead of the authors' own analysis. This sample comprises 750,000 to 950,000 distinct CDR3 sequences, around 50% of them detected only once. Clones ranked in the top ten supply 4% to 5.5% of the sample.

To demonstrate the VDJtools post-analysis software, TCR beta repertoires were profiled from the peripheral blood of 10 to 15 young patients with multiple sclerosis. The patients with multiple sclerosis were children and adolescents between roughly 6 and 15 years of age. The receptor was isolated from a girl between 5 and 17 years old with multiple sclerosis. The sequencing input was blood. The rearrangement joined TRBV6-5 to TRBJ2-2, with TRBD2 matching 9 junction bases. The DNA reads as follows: TGTGCCAGCAGTTACCAGCTAGCGGGGACCGGGGAGCTGTTTTTT. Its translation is CASSYQLAGTGELFF.